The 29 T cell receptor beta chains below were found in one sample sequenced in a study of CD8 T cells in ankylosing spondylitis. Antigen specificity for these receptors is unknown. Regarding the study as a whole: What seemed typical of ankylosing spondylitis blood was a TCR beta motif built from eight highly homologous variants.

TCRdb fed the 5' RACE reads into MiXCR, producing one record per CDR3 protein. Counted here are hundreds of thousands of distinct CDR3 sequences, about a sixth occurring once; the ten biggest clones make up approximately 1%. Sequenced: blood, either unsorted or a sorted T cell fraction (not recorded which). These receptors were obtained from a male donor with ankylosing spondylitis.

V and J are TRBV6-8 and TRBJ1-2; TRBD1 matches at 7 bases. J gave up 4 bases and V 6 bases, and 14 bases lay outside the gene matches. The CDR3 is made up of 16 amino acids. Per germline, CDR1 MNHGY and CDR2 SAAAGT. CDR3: CASSGTEKDKSYGYTF. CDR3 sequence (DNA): TGTGCCAGCAGCGGGACAGAGAAAGACAAAAGCTATGGCTACACCTTC.

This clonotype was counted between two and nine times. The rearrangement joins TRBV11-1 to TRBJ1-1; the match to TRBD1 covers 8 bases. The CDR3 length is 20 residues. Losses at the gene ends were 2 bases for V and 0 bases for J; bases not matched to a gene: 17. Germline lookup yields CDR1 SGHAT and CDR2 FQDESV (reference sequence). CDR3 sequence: CASSLSPTEGRGRVNTEAFF. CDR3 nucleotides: TGTGCCAGCAGCTTATCCCCCACCGAGGGCAGGGGGCGAGTGAACACTGAAGCTTTCTTT.

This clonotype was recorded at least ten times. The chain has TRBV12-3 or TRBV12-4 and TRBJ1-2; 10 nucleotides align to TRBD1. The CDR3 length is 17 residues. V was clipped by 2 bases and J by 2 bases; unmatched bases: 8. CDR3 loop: CASSLPPGQGENYGYTF. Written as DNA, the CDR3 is TGTGCCAGCAGTTTACCTCCTGGACAGGGGGAAAACTATGGCTACACCTTC.

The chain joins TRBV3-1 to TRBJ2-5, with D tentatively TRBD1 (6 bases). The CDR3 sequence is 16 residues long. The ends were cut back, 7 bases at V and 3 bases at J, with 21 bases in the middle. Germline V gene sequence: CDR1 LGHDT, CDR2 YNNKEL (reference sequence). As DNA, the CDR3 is TGTGCCAGCACCGGAAGATCCGCAGAGGGGGAAGAGACCCAGTACTTC. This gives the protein CASTGRSAEGEETQYF.

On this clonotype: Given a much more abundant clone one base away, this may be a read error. The CDR3 DNA reads TGTGCCAGCAGTAGAGGACTAGCGGGATGGTATGAGCAGTTCTTC. Residues: CASSRGLAGWYEQFF. The V call is TRBV12-3 or TRBV12-4, the J call TRBJ2-1; 12 positions agree with TRBD2. The CDR3 sequence is 15 residues long. The junction had 7 bases not matched to a gene; V was cut back by 5 bases and J by 8 bases.

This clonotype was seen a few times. CDR3 residues: CSAPTGTSTDTQYF. Written as DNA, the CDR3 is TGCAGTGCCCCGACAGGAACTAGCACAGATACGCAGTATTTT. The V call is TRBV20-1, the J call TRBJ2-3, with TRBD1 as a possible D gene (6 bases). Germline CDR1 and CDR2: DFQATT and SNEGSKA (reference sequence). The CDR3 has 14 amino acids. V shed 6 bases and J shed 0 bases, with 13 bases lying between them.

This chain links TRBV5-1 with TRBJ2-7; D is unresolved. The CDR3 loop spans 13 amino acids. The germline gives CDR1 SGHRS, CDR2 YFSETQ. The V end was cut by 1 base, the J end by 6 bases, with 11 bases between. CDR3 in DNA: TGCGCCAGCAGCTTGAAGGAATCCGGCGAGCAGTACTTC. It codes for CASSLKESGEQYF.

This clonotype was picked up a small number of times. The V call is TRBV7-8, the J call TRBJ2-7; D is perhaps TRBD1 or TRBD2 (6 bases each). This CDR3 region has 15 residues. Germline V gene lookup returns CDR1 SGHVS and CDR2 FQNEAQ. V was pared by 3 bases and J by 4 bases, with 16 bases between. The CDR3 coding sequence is TGTGCCAGCAGCTTTAGCGCCGGAGGGGGGTACGAGCAGTACTTC. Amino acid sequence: CASSFSAGGGYEQYF.

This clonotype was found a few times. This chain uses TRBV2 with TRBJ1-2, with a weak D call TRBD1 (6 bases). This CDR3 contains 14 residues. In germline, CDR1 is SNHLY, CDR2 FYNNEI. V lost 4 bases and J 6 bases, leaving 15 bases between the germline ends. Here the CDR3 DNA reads TGTGCCAGCAGTGGTTTCGGGGGCTTGGATGGCTACACCTTC. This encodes CASSGFGGLDGYTF.

CDR3 nucleotide sequence: TGTGCCAGCAGGGACGGGACCCGGGGGACAGATACGCAGTATTTT. The encoded protein is CASRDGTRGTDTQYF. This chain uses TRBV6-2 or TRBV6-3 with TRBJ2-3, with D perhaps matching TRBD2 (6 bases). There are 15 residues in the CDR3. Trimming pared 6 bases from V and 3 bases from J, leaving 16 bases between. Germline CDR1 reads MNHEY; CDR2 reads SVGEGT.

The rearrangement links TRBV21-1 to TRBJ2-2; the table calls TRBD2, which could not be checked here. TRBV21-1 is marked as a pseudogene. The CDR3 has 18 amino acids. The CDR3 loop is CASSSRRGRDGGTGELFF. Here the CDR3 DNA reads TGTGCCAGCAGCTCCCGGCGCGGGCGGGATGGAGGCACCGGGGAGCTGTTTTTT.

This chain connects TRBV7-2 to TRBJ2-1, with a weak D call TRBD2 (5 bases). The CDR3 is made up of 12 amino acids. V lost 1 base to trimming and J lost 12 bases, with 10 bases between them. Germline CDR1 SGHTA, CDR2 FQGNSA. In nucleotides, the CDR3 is TGTGCCAGCAGCTTAGAGGGAACTAGGCAGTTCTTC. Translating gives CASSLEGTRQFF.

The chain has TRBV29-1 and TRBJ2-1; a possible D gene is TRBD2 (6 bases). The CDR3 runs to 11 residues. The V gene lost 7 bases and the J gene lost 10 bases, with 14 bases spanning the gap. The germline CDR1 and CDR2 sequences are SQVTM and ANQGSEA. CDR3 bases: TGCAGCGAGACTAGTTCCTCCGAGCAGTTCTTC. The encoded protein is CSETSSSEQFF.

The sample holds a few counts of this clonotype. In DNA, the CDR3 is TGCGCCAGCAGCCCGGGACAGCCGCCTAACTATGGCTACACCTTC. Residues: CASSPGQPPNYGYTF. The V and J genes are TRBV5-1 and TRBJ1-2; 7 positions agree with TRBD1. Germline V gene data show CDR1 as SGHRS and CDR2 as YFSETQ. V shed 4 bases and J 0 bases; nucleotides not matched to a gene: 6. The CDR3 extends over 15 amino acids.

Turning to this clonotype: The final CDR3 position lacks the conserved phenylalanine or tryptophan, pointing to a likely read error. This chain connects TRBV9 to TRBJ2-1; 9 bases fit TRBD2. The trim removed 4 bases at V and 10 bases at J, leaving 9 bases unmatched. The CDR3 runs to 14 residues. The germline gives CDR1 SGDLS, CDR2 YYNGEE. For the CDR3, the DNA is TGTGCCAGCAGCCCGGGGACTAGCCGCAAAGAGCAGTTCTCC. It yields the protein CASSPGTSRKEQFS.

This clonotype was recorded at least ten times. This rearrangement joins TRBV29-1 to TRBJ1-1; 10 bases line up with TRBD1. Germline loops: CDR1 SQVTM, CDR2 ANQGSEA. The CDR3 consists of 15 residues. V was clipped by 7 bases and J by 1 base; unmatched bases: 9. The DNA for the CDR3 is TGCAGCGCCAATCCCAGGACAGGGGGGAACACTGAAGCTTTCTTT. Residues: CSANPRTGGNTEAFF.

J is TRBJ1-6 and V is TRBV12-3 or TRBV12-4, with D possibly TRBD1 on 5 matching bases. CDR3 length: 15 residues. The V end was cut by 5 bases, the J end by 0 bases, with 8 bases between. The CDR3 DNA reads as TGTGCCAGCAGTCGGGGGAGCTCCTATAATTCACCCCTCCACTTT. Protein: CASSRGSSYNSPLHF.

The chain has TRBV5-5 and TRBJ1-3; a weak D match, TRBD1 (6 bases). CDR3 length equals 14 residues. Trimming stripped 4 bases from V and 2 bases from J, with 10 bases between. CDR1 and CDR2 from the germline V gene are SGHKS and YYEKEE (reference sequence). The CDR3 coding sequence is TGTGCCAGCAGCACCCGGGACACTGGAAACACCATATATTTT. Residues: CASSTRDTGNTIYF.

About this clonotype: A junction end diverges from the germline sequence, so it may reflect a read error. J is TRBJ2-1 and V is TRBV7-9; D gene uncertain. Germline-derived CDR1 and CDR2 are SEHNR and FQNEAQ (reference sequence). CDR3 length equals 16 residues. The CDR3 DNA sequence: TGTGCCAGCAGCATAGCAGCACCGAGCTCCTACAATGAGCAGTTCTTC. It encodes CASSIAAPSSYNEQFF.

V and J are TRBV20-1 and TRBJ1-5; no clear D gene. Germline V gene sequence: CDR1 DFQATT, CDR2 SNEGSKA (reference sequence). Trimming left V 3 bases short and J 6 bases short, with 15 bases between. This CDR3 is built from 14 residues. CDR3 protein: CSASKQDGIQPQHF. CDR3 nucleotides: TGCAGTGCTAGCAAGCAGGATGGGATTCAGCCCCAGCATTTT.

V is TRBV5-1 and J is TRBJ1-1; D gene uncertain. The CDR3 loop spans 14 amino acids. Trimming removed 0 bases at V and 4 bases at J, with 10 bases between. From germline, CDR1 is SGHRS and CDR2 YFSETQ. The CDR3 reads CASSLGAAGTEAFF. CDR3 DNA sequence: TGCGCCAGCAGCTTGGGGGCTGCGGGCACTGAAGCTTTCTTT.

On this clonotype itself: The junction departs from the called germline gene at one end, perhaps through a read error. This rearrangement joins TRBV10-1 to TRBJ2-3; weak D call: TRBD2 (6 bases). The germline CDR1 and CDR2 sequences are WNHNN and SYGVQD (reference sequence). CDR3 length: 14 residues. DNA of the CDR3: TGCGCCAGCAGTGAGGTTACTAGCACCGATACGCAGTATTTT. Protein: CASSEVTSTDTQYF.

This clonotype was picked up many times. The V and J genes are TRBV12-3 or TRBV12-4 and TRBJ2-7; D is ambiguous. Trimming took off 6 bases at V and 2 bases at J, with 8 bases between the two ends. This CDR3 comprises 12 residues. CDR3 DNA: TGTGCCAGCAGCCCTCAGACCTACGAGCAGTACTTC. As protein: CASSPQTYEQYF.

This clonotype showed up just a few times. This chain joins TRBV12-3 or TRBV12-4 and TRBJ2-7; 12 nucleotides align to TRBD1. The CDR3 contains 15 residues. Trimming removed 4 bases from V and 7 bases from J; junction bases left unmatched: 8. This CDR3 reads CASSSTGQGAGEQYF. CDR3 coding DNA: TGTGCCAGCAGTTCCACGGGACAGGGGGCGGGAGAGCAGTACTTC.

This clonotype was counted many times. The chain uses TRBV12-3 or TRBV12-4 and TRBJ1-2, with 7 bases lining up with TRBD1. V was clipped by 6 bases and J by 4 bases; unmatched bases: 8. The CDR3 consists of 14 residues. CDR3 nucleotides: TGTGCCAGCAGGCAAACAGGGGTGGTCTATGGCTACACCTTC. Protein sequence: CASRQTGVVYGYTF.

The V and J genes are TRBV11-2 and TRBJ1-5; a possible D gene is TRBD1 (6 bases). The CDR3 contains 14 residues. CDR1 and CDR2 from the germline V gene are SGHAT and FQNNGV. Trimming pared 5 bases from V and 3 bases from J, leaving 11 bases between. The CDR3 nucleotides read TGTGCCAGCAGCCAACAGGGTACCAATCAGCCCCAGCATTTT. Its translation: CASSQQGTNQPQHF.

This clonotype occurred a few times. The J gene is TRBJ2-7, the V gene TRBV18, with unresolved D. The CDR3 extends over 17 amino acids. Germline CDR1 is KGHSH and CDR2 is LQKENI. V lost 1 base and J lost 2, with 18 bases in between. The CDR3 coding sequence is TGTGCCAGCTCACCACGAAACCGGGTCTTGGGCACCTACGAGCAGTACTTC. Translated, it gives CASSPRNRVLGTYEQYF.

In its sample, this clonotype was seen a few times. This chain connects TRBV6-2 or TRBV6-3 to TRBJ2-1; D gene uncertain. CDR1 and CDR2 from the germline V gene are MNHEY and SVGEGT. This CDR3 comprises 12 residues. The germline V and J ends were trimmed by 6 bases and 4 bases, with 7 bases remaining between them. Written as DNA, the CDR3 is TGTGCCAGCAGCATGGTATACAATGAGCAGTTCTTC. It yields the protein CASSMVYNEQFF.

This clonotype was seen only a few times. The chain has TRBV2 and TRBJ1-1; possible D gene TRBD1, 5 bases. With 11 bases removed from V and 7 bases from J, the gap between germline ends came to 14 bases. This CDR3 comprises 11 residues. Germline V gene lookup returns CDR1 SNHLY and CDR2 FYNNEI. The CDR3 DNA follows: TGTGCCGCAGGGAGTTCGGATGAAGCTTTCTTT. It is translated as CAAGSSDEAFF.